This T cell receptor beta chain was recorded in a study of blood T cells in healthy people across ages. This clonotype was recorded many times. Primers used in a second PCR of about 7 to 11 cycles were a sample-barcoded 5' primer and a J-beta primer mix. MiXCR was run by TCRdb on the 5' RACE reads, yielding one entry per CDR3 protein. The data show 700,000 or so distinct CDR3 sequences, around 38% seen once. Germline lookup yields CDR1 DFQATT and CDR2 SNEGSKA (reference sequence). Trimming removed 5 bases from V and 2 bases from J; junction bases left unmatched: 9. The CDR3 runs 15 residues. The specimen was blood. V is TRBV20-1 and J is TRBJ2-3; 8 bases line up with TRBD2. The receptor was derived from an older man in good health. The CDR3 coding sequence is TGCAGTGCTCAACCCACTAGCGGCGTCACAGATACGCAGTATTTT. Translated: CSAQPTSGVTDTQYF.